This T cell receptor beta chain originates from a study of blood T cell repertoires in COVID-19. This clone was counted a few times. The table came from immunoSEQ multiplex PCR; TCRdb's copy has only in-frame clones and leaves some out. The sample carries 250,000 to 300,000 clones, 87% recorded once. The CDR3 covers 15 residues. Unmatched junction bases numbered 5, after V lost 4 bases and J lost 1 base. CDR1 is LGHDT and CDR2 is YNNKEL in the germline V gene (reference sequence). The sequenced sample consisted of peripheral blood. The clonotype originates from a woman aged 45 to 65 who had recovered from COVID-19. The V call is TRBV3-1 (or the pseudogene TRBV3-2), the J call TRBJ1-2; TRBD1 matches at 8 bases. CDR3 region: CASSRGQGGNYGYTF. The CDR3 nucleotides are TGTGCCAGCAGCCGTGGACAGGGAGGTAACTATGGCTACACCTTC.